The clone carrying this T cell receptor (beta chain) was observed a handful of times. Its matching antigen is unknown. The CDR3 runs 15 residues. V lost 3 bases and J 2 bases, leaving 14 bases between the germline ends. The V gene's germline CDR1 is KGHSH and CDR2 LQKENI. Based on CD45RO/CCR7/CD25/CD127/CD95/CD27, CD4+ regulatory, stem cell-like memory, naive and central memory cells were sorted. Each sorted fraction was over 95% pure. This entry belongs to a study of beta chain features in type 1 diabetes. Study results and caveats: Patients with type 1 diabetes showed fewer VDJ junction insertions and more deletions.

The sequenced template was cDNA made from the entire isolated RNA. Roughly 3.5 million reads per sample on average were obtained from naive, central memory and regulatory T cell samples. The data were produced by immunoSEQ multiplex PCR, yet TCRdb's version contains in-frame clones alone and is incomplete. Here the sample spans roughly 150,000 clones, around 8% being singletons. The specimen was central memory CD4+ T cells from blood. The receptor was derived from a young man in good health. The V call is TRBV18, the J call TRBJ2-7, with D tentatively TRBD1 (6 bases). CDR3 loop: CASSPQTGQAYEQYF. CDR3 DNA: TGTGCCAGCTCACCCCAGACAGGACAAGCCTACGAGCAGTACTTC.